The T cell receptor beta chain under discussion was sequenced for a study of CD8 T cells in ankylosing spondylitis. Findings and caveats of the study: Reported data indicate significant enrichment of disease-linked clones within matched ankylosing spondylitis synovial fluid. Prior work had noted some motif variants in reactive arthritis blood and synovial fluid. In ankylosing spondylitis blood, a motif of roughly 8 highly homologous TCR beta variants appeared characteristic.

Notes on this clonotype: The target antigen is unknown.

Preparation of TCR beta libraries was done by quantitative 5'-RACE with molecular barcodes. TCRdb analysed the 5' RACE reads with MiXCR anew, one entry per CDR3 protein. Here the sample spans 200,000 to 300,000 distinct CDR3 sequences, under 30% being singletons. The CDR3 extends over 18 amino acids. The J segment lost 5 bases and the V segment lost 2 bases, leaving 19 bases of the junction unmatched. CDR1 and CDR2 (germline): DFQATT, SNEGSKA (reference sequence). The sequence came from a male donor with ankylosing spondylitis or in good health (not recorded which). The sample was blood, either unsorted or a sorted T cell fraction (not recorded which). The V gene is TRBV20-1, the J gene TRBJ2-5; 8 bases line up with TRBD2. The CDR3 nucleotides read TGCAGTGCTAGAACCCCGAGGGCATCGCGGGGGGCAGGGGAGACCCAGTACTTC. Protein sequence: CSARTPRASRGAGETQYF.